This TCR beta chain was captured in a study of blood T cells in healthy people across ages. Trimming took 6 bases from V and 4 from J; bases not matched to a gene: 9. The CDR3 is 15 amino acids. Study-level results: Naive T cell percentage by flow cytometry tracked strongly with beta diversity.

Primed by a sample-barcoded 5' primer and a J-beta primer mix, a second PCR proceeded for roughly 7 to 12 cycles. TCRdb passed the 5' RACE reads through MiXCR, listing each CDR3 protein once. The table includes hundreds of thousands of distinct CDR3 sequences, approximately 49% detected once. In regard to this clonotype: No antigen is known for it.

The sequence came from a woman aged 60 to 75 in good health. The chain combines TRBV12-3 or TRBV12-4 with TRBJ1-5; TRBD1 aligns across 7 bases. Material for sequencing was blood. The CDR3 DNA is TGTGCCAGCAGCTCTGGGACAGTTACTAATCAGCCCCAGCATTTT. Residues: CASSSGTVTNQPQHF.